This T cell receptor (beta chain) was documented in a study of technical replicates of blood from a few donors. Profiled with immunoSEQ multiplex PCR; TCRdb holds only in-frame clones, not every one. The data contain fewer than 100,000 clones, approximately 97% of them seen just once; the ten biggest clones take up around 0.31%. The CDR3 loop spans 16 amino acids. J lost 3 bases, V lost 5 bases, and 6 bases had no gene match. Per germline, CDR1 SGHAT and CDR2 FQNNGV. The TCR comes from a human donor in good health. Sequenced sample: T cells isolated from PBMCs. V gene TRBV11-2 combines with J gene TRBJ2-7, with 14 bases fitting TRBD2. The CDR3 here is CASSRRLAGGLYEQYF. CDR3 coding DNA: TGTGCCAGCAGCCGTCGACTAGCGGGAGGGCTCTACGAGCAGTACTTC. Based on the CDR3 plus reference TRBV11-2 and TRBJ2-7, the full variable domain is EAGVAQSPRYKIIEKRQSVAFWCNPISGHATLYWYQQILGQGPKLLIQFQNNGVVDDSQLPKDRFSAERLKGVDSTLKIQPAKLEDSAVYLCASSRRLAGGLYEQYFGPGTRLTVT.